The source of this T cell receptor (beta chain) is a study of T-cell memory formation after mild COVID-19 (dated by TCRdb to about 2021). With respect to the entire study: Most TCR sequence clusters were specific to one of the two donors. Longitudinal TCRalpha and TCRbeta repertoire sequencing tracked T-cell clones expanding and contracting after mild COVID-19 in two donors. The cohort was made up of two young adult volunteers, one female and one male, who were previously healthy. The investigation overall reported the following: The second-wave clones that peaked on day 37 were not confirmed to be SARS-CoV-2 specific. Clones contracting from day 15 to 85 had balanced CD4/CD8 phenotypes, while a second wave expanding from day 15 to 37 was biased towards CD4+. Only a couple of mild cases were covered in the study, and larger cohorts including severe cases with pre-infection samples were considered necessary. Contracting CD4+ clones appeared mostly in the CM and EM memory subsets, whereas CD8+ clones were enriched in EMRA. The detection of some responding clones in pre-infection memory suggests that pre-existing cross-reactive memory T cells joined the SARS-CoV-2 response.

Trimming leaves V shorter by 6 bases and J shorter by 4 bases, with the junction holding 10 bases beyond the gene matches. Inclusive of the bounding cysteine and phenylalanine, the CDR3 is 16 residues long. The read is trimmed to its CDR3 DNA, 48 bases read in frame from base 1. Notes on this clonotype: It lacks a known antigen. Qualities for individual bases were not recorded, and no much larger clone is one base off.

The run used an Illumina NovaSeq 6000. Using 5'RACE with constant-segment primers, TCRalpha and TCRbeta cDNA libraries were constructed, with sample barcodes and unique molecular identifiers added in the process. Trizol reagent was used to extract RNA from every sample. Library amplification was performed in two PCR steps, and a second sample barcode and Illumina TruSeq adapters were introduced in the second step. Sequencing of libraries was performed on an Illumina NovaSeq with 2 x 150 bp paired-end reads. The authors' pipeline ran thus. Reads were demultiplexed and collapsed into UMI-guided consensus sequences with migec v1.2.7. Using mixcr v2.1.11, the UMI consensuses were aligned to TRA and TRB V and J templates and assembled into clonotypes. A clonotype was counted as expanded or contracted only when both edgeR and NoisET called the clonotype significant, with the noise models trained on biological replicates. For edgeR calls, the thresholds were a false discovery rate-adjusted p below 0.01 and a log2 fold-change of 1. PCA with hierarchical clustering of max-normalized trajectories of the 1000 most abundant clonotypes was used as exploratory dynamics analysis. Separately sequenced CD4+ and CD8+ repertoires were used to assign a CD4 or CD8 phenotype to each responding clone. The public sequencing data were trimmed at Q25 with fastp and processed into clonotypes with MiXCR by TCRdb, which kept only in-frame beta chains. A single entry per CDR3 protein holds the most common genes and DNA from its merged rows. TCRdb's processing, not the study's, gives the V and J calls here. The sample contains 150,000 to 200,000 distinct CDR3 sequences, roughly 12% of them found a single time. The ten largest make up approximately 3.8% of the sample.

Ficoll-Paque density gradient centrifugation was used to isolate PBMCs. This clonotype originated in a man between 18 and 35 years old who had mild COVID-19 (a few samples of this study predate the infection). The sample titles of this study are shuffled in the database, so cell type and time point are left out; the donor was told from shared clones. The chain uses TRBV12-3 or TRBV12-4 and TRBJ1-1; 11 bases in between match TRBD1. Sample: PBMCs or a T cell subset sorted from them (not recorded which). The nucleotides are TGTGCCAGCAGCTTCGGACAGGGGGCGTTGGGCACTGAAGCTTTCTTT. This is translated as CASSFGQGALGTEAFF.